This T cell receptor beta chain came from a study of shared clonotypes between healthy human individuals. Terminally differentiated effector memory CD45RA+ cells were excluded from the naive CD8 cells, which were CD45RO-negative and positively selected for CCR7. The assay was immunoSEQ multiplex PCR, and TCRdb's table has in-frame clones only and misses some. This sample has hundreds of thousands of clones, with 90% to 97% found just once. This CDR3 spans 14 amino acids. The J segment lost 9 bases and the V segment lost 6 bases, leaving 10 bases of the junction unmatched. The germline V gene encodes CDR1 MDHEN and CDR2 SYDVKM.

The source is a woman in her twenties or thirties in good health. The genes are TRBV28 and TRBJ1-5; TRBD1 matches at 8 bases. Source material: naive CD8+ T cells sorted from blood. The CDR3 loop reads CASRNAGGFGPQHF. As DNA, the CDR3 is TGTGCCAGCAGAAACGCAGGGGGCTTCGGGCCCCAGCATTTT.